This TCR beta chain stems from a study of T cell changes during pregnancy in multiple sclerosis. Here immunoSEQ multiplex PCR was the method, and the copy in TCRdb shows in-frame clones only, minus some. The sample holds around 62,000 clones, just over 90% seen once. Trimming took off 0 bases at V and 4 bases at J, with 12 bases between the two ends. Looked up from germline, CDR1 is MNHNY and CDR2 is SVGAGI (reference sequence). This CDR3 is 15 amino acids long. The origin of this receptor is a female donor with multiple sclerosis, enrolled in a pregnancy study. This chain joins TRBV6-6 and TRBJ1-1; TRBD1 might be the D (6 bases). This specimen consisted of CD8+ T cells from peripheral blood mononuclear cells, obtained in the second trimester of pregnancy. CDR3 coding DNA: TGTGCCAGCAGTTACTCGGTCGCAGGGGCCACTGAAGCTTTCTTT. Its translation: CASSYSVAGATEAFF.